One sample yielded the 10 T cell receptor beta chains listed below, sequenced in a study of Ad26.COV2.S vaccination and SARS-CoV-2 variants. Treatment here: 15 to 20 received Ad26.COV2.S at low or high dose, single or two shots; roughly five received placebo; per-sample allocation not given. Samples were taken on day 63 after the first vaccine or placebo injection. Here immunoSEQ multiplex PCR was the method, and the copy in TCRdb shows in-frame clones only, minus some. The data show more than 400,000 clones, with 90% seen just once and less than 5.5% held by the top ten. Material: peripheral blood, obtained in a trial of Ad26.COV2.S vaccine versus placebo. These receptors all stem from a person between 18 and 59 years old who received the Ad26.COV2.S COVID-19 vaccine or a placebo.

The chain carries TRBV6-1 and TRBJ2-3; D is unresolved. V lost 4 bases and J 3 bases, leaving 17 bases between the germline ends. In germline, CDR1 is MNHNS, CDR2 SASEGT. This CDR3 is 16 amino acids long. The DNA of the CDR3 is TGTGCCAGCAGTGGAAAAACTGCGAGGTCTACAGATACGCAGTATTTT. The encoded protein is CASSGKTARSTDTQYF.

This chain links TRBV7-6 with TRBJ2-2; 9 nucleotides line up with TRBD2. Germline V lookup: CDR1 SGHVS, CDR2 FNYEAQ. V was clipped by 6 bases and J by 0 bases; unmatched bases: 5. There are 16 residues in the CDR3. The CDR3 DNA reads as TGTGCCAGCAGGCGTAGCGGGAGCGCGAACACCGGGGAGCTGTTTTTT. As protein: CASRRSGSANTGELFF.

The CDR3 DNA is TGTGCCATCGGGCTTGGGGACCGACTCTCCTACGAGCAGTACTTC. As protein: CAIGLGDRLSYEQYF. This chain uses TRBV10-3 with TRBJ2-7, with D perhaps being TRBD1 or TRBD2 (5 bases each). Trimming removed 8 bases at V and 0 bases at J, with 17 bases between. The CDR3 is made up of 15 amino acids. Germline V CDR1 and CDR2: ENHRY, SYGVKD.

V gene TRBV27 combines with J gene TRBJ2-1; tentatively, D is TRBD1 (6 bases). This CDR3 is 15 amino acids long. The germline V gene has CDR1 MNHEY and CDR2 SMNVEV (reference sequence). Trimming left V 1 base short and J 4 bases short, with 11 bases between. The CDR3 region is CASSLYGTPYNEQFF. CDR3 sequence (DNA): TGTGCCAGCAGTTTATATGGGACACCATACAATGAGCAGTTCTTC.

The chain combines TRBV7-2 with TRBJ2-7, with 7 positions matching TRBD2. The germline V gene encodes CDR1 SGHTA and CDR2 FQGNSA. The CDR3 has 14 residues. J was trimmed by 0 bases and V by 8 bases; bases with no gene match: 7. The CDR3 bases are TGTGCCAGCCAGCTGGGGGGGAGCTCCTACGAGCAGTACTTC. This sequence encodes CASQLGGSSYEQYF.

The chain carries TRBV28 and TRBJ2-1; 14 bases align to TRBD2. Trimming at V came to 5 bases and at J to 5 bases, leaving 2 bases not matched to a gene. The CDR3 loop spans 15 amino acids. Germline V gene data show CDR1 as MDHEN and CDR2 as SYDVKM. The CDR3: CASSPGLAGDNEQFF. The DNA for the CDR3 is TGTGCCAGCAGTCCGGGACTAGCGGGAGACAATGAGCAGTTCTTC.

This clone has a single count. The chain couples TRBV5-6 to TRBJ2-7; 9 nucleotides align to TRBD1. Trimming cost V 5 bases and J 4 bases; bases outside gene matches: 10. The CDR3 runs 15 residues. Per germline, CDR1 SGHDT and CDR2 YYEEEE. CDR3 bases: TGTGCCAGCAGTTCACCGGGACAGGGCTCATACGAGCAGTACTTC. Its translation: CASSSPGQGSYEQYF.

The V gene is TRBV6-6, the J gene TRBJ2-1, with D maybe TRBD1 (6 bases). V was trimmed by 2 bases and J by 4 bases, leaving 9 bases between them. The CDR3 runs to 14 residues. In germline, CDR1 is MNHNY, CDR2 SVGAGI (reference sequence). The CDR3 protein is CASSYRDKYNEQFF. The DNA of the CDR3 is TGTGCCAGCAGTTACAGGGACAAGTACAATGAGCAGTTCTTC.

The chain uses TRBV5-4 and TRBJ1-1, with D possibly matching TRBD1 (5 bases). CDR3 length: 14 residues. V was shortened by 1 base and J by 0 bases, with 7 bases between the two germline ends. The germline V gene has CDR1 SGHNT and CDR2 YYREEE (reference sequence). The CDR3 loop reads CASSLPTVNTEAFF. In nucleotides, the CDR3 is TGTGCCAGCAGCTTGCCGACAGTGAACACTGAAGCTTTCTTT.

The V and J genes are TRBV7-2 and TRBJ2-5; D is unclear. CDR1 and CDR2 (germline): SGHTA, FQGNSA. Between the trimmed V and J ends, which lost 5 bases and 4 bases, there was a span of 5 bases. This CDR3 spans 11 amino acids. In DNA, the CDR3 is TGTGCCAGCAGCGCGGCAGAGACCCAGTACTTC. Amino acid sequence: CASSAAETQYF.